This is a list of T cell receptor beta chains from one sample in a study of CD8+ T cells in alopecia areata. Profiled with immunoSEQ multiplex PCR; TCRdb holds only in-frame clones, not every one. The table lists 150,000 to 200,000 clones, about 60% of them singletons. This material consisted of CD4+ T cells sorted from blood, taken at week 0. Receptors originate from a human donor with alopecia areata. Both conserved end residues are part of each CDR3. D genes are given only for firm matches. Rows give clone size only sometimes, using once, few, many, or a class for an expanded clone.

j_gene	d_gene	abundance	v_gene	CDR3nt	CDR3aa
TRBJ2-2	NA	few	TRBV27	TGTGCCAGCAGTTTCGGGAGCAAGCCCGGGGAGCTGTTTTTT	CASSFGSKPGELFF
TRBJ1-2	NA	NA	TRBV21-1	TGTGCCAGCAGCAAACTAAGGACAGGGGATTCCTCTAGCTATGGCTACACCTTC	CASSKLRTGDSSSYGYTF
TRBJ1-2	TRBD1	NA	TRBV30	TGTGCCTGGAGTCTGGTTCACCAGGGGGCTTGGGGTGGCTACACCTTC	CAWSLVHQGAWGGYTF
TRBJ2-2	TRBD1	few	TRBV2	TGTGCCAGCAGGGGAAGGACAGGGGGCATCAACACCGGGGAGCTGTTTTTT	CASRGRTGGINTGELFF
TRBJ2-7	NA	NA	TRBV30	TGTGCCTGGAGTGTCAGGAGGATCCCCTACGAGCAGTACTTC	CAWSVRRIPYEQYF
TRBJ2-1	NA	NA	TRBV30	TGTGCCCGGGGGCGGGGCGCATACAATGAGCAGTTCTTC	CARGRGAYNEQFF
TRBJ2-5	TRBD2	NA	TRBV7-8	TGTGCCAGCGGTCCGGGCCGGCGGGGGGGACAAAGTGGTCGGACCCAGTACTTC	CASGPGRRGGQSGRTQYF
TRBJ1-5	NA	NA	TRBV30	TGTGCCTGGAGTAATAACAGGGCCTTTAGGGATCAGCCCCAGCATTTT	CAWSNNRAFRDQPQHF
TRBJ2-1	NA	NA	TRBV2	TGTGCCAGCACACAGGGAATGCCGACTACTTACAATGAGCAGTTCTTC	CASTQGMPTTYNEQFF
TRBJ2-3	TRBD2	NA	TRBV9	TGTGCCAGCAGCGTAGCTGGAGAAGGAGCGGGGTTAAGCACAGATACGCAGTATTTT	CASSVAGEGAGLSTDTQYF
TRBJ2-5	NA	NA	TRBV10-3	TGTGCCATCAGTCCCTACAGCGGCCAAGAGACCCAGTACTTC	CAISPYSGQETQYF
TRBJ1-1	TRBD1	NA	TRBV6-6	TGTGCCAGCAGGAGAGGACAGGGATGGAGTGAAGCTTTCTTT	CASRRGQGWSEAFF
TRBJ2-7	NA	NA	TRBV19	TGTGCCAGTAGTATAGATCGTGTCTCCTACGAGCAGTACTTC	CASSIDRVSYEQYF
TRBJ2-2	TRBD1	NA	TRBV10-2	TGCGCCAGCAGCACAGGGGCCGGGGAGCTGTTTTTT	CASSTGAGELFF
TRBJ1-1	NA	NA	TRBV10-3	TGTGCCATCAGTGCACTGCAGGGAGGCACTGAAGCTTTCTTT	CAISALQGGTEAFF